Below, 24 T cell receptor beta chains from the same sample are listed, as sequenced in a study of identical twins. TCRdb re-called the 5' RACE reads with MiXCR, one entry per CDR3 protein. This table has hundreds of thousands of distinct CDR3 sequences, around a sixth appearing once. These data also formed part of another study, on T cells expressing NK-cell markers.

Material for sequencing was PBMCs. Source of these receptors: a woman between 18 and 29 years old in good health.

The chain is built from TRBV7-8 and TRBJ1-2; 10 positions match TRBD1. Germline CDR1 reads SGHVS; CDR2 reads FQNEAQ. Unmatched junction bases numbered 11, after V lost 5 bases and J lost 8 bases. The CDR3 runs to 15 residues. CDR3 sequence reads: CASSPGGQGIGGYTF. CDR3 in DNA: TGTGCCAGCAGCCCGGGGGGACAGGGGATCGGAGGCTACACCTTC.

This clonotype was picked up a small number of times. As DNA, the CDR3 is TGCGCCAGCAGCTTGAACAGGGGCGATAATTCACCCCTCCACTTT. This sequence encodes CASSLNRGDNSPLHF. The genes are TRBV5-1 and TRBJ1-6; 7 bases match TRBD1. CDR1 and CDR2 (germline): SGHRS, YFSETQ. The CDR3 totals 15 residues. The V and J ends lost 1 base and 5 bases, in that order; junction bases with no gene match: 3.

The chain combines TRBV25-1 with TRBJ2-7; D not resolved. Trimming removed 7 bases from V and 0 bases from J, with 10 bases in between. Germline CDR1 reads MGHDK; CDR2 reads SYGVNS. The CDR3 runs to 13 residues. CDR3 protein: CASTRSNSYEQYF. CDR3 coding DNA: TGTGCCAGCACCCGAAGCAACTCCTACGAGCAGTACTTC.

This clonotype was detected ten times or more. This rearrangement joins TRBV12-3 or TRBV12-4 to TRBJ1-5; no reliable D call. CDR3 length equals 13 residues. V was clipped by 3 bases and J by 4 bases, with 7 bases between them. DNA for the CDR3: TGTGCCAGCAGTTTGTTGGGGAATCAGCCCCAGCATTTT. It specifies CASSLLGNQPQHF.

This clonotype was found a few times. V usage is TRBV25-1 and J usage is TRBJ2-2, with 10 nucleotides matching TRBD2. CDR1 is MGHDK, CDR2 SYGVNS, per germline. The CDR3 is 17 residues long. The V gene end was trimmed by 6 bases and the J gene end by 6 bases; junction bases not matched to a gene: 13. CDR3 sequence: CASSPTGAGGHAGELFF. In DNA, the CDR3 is TGTGCCAGCAGCCCCACAGGAGCGGGGGGGCACGCCGGGGAGCTGTTTTTT.

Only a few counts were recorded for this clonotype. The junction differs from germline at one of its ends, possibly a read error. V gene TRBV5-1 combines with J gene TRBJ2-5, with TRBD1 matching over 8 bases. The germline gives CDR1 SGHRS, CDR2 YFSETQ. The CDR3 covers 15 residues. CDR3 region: CASILTGAKQETQYF. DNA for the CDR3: TGCGCCAGCATCTTGACAGGGGCTAAACAAGAGACCCAGTACTTC.

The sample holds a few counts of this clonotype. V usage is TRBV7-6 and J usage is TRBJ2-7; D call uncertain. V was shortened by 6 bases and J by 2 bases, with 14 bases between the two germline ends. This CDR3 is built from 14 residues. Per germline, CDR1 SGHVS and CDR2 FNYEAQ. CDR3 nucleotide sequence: TGTGCCAGCAGTACCTTGGGCGTCCCCTACGAGCAGTACTTC. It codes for CASSTLGVPYEQYF. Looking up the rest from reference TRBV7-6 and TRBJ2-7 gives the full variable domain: GAGVSQSPRYKVTKRGQDVALRCDPISGHVSLYWYRQALGQGPEFLTYFNYEAQQDKSGLPNDRFSAERPEGSISTLTIQRTEQRDSAMYRCASSTLGVPYEQYFGPGTRLTVT.

CDR3 amino acids: CASSQWEGRDGYTF. CDR3 bases: TGTGCCAGCAGCCAATGGGAAGGGCGAGATGGCTACACCTTC. This chain connects TRBV3-1 to TRBJ1-2; D is unclear. The germline gives CDR1 LGHDT, CDR2 YNNKEL (reference sequence). The CDR3 runs to 14 residues. V gave up 2 bases and J gave up 6 bases, with 13 bases separating them.

The CDR3 DNA follows: TGTGCCAGCAGCTCCCCACCCGCCACAGATACGCAGTATTTT. It is translated as CASSSPPATDTQYF. The rearrangement joins TRBV7-9 to TRBJ2-3, with D unclear. The CDR3 has 14 amino acids. Looked up from germline, CDR1 is SEHNR and CDR2 is FQNEAQ (reference sequence). Trimming stripped 4 bases from V and 2 bases from J, with 10 bases between.

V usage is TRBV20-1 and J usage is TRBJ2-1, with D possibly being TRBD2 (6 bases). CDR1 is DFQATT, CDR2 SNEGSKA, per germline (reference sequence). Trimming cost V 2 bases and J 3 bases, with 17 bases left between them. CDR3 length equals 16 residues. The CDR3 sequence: CSARPPGGAIYNEQFF. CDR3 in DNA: TGCAGTGCTAGACCCCCAGGCGGGGCCATCTACAATGAGCAGTTCTTC.

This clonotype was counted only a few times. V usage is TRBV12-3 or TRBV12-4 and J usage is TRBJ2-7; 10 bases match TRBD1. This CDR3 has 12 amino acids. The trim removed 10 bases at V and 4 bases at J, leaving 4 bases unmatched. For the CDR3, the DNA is TGTGCCACAAGGGGACAGGGGTACGAGCAGTACTTC. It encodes CATRGQGYEQYF.

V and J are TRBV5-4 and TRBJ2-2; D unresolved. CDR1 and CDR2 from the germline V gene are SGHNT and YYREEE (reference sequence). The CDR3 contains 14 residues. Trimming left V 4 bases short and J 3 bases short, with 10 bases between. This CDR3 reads CASSPAPHTGELFF. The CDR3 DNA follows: TGTGCCAGCAGCCCCGCCCCTCACACCGGGGAGCTGTTTTTT.

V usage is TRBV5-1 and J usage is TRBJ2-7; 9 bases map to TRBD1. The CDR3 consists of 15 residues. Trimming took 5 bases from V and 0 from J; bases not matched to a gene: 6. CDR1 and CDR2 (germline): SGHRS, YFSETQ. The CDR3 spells CASSTGGQSSYEQYF. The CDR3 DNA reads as TGCGCCAGCAGTACAGGGGGCCAAAGCTCCTACGAGCAGTACTTC.

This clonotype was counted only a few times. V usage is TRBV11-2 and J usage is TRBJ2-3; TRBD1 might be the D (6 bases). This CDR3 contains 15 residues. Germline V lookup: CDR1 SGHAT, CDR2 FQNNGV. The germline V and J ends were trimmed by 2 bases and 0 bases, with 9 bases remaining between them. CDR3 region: CASSLTDRSTDTQYF. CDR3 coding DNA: TGTGCCAGCAGCTTAACTGACAGGAGCACAGATACGCAGTATTTT. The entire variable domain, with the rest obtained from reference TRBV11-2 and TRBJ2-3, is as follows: EAGVAQSPRYKIIEKRQSVAFWCNPISGHATLYWYQQILGQGPKLLIQFQNNGVVDDSQLPKDRFSAERLKGVDSTLKIQPAKLEDSAVYLCASSLTDRSTDTQYFGPGTRLTVL.

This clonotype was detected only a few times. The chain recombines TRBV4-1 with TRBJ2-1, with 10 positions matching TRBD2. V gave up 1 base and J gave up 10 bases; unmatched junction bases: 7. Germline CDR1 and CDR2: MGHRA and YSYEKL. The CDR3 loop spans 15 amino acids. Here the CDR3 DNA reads TGCGCCAGCAGCCAAGTTCTAGCGGGAGTGGAGGAGCAGTTCTTC. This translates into CASSQVLAGVEEQFF.

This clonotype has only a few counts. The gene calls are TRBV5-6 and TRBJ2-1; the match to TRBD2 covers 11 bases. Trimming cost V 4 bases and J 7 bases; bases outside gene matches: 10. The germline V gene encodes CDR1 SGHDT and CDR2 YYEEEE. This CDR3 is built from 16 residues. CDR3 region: CASSRGLAGLGNEQFF. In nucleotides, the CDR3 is TGTGCCAGCAGCCGTGGACTAGCGGGCCTGGGGAATGAGCAGTTCTTC.

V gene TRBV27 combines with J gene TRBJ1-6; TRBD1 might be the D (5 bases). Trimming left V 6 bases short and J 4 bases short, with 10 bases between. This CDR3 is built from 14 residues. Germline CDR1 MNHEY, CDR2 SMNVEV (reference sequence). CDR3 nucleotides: TGTGCCAGCAGATACAGGCTTTATAATTCACCCCTCCACTTT. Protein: CASRYRLYNSPLHF.

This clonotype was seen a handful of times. CDR3 DNA sequence: TGTGCCAGCTCGACCGCTCGAGGATCAGATACGCAGTATTTT. Protein: CASSTARGSDTQYF. The chain has TRBV18 and TRBJ2-3; no reliable D call. Per germline, CDR1 KGHSH and CDR2 LQKENI. V was pared by 6 bases and J by 4 bases, with 14 bases between. The CDR3 contains 14 residues.

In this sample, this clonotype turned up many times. The CDR3 region has the DNA TGTGCCAGCAGTCCCACCGCCTACAATGAGCAGTTCTTC. Encoded protein: CASSPTAYNEQFF. This sequence joins TRBV25-1 and TRBJ2-1; D gene ambiguous. Looked up from germline, CDR1 is MGHDK and CDR2 is SYGVNS. V was pared by 5 bases and J by 2 bases, with 7 bases between. The CDR3 has 13 amino acids. Supplemented by reference TRBV25-1 and TRBJ2-1, the full variable domain reads EADIYQTPRYLVIGTGKKITLECSQTMGHDKMYWYQQDPGMELHLIHYSYGVNSTEKGDLSSESTVSRIRTEHFPLTLESARPSHTSQYLCASSPTAYNEQFFGPGTRLTVL.

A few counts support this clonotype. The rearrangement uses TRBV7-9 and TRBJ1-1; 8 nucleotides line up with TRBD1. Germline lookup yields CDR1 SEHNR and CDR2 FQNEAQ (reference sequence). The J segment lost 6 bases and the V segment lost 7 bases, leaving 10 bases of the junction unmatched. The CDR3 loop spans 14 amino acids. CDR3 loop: CASTQRQGIAEAFF. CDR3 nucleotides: TGTGCCAGCACCCAGAGACAGGGGATCGCTGAAGCTTTCTTT.

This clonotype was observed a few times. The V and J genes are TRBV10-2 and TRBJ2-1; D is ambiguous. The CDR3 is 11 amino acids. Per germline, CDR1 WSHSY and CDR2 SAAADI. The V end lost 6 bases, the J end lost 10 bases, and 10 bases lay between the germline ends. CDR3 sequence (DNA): TGCGCCAGCAGCCAAGGGCTGGAGCAGTTCTTC. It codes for CASSQGLEQFF.

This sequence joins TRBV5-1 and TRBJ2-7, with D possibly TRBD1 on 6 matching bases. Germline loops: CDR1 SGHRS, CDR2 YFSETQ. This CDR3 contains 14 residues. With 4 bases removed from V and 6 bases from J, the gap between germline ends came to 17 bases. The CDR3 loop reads CASSVDPGVAEQYF. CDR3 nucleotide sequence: TGCGCCAGCAGCGTGGACCCAGGGGTTGCCGAGCAGTACTTC.

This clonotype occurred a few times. For the CDR3, the DNA is TGTGCCAGCAGCCTCCGGGACAGGGAGGGCAATGAGCAGTTCTTC. Translating gives CASSLRDREGNEQFF. V is TRBV7-2 and J is TRBJ2-1; TRBD1 matches 9 bases. J was trimmed by 6 bases and V by 5 bases; bases with no gene match: 8. Germline lookup yields CDR1 SGHTA and CDR2 FQGNSA. CDR3 length: 15 amino acids.

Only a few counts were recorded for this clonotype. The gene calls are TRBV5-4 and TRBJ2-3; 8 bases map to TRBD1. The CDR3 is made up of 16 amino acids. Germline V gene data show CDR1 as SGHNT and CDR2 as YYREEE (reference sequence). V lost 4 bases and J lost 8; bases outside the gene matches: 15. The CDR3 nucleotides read TGTGCCAGCAGCCGCGGGACAGGCCGGGCGGAAGCTACGCAGTATTTT. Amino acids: CASSRGTGRAEATQYF.